The 16 T cell receptor beta chains below come from one sample, sequenced in a study of T-cell memory formation after mild COVID-19. From the 5' RACE reads, TCRdb called clonotypes with MiXCR, one entry per CDR3 protein. The sample contains 300,000 to 350,000 distinct CDR3 sequences, just under 20% of which appear only once. Sample: PBMCs or a T cell subset sorted from them (not recorded which). Source of these receptors: a man younger than 35 who had mild COVID-19 (a few samples of this study predate the infection). Cell type and time point are not known.

The table lists this clonotype with a few counts. The rearrangement joins TRBV27 to TRBJ2-1; 7 nucleotides match TRBD2. The CDR3 consists of 13 residues. The junction had 4 bases not matched to a gene; V was cut back by 5 bases and J by 6 bases. CDR1 and CDR2 from the germline V gene are MNHEY and SMNVEV (reference sequence). The CDR3, as DNA: TGTGCCAGCAGTAGCGGGACTATCAATGAGCAGTTCTTC. Residues: CASSSGTINEQFF.

This clonotype was counted only a few times. The genes are TRBV5-1 and TRBJ2-5; 9 nucleotides align to TRBD2. The CDR3 contains 14 residues. V trimming: 7 bases; J trimming: 0 bases; junction bases outside the gene matches: 4. The germline V gene encodes CDR1 SGHRS and CDR2 YFSETQ. In nucleotides, the CDR3 is TGCGCCAGCTCCGGGACTAGCAACCAAGAGACCCAGTACTTC. As protein: CASSGTSNQETQYF.

The rearrangement uses TRBV10-3 and TRBJ1-2; D gene ambiguous. V was clipped by 0 bases and J by 10 bases, with 9 bases between them. The CDR3 runs to 12 residues. Per germline, CDR1 ENHRY and CDR2 SYGVKD. The CDR3 protein is CAISESVRTYTF. Written as DNA, the CDR3 is TGTGCCATCAGTGAGTCGGTGCGCACCTACACCTTC.

The chain links TRBV7-9 to TRBJ1-4, with D possibly being TRBD1 (5 bases). The CDR3 covers 16 residues. V shed 1 base and J shed 6 bases, with 15 bases lying between them. In germline, CDR1 is SEHNR, CDR2 FQNEAQ (reference sequence). As DNA, the CDR3 is TGTGCCAGCAGCTTAGTGGGTTCAACAGGCCATGAAAAACTGTTTTTT. Translated: CASSLVGSTGHEKLFF. The full variable domain, rest sourced from reference TRBV7-9 and TRBJ1-4, is DTGVSQNPRHKITKRGQNVTFRCDPISEHNRLYWYRQTLGQGPEFLTYFQNEAQLEKSRLLSDRFSAERPKGSFSTLEIQRTEQGDSAMYLCASSLVGSTGHEKLFFGSGTQLSVL.

The sample holds a few counts of this clonotype. The V gene is TRBV5-1, the J gene TRBJ2-1; 7 nucleotides line up with TRBD1. Trimming took 3 bases from V and 1 from J; bases not matched to a gene: 4. Germline V CDR1 and CDR2: SGHRS, YFSETQ. There are 15 residues in the CDR3. The CDR3 protein is CASSSGDSSYNEQFF. Written as DNA, the CDR3 is TGCGCCAGCAGCTCCGGGGACAGTTCCTACAATGAGCAGTTCTTC. Based on the CDR3 plus reference TRBV5-1 and TRBJ2-1, the full variable domain is KAGVTQTPRYLIKTRGQQVTLSCSPISGHRSVSWYQQTPGQGLQFLFEYFSETQRNKGNFPGRFSGRQFSNSRSEMNVSTLELGDSALYLCASSSGDSSYNEQFFGPGTRLTVL.

This clonotype was seen a handful of times. The rearrangement links TRBV15 to TRBJ2-1; D gene uncertain. This CDR3 has 14 residues. The V and J ends lost 0 bases and 10 bases respectively, with 13 bases between them. Germline V gene sequence: CDR1 LNHNV, CDR2 YYDKDF (reference sequence). The CDR3, as DNA: TGTGCCACCAGCAGAGATAAGGTTAAGGGCGAGCAGTTCTTC. As protein: CATSRDKVKGEQFF.

The CDR3 region is CASSQDRGHEQYF. CDR3 in DNA: TGCGCCAGCAGCCAAGATCGGGGCCACGAGCAGTACTTC. This rearrangement joins TRBV4-1 to TRBJ2-7; perhaps D is TRBD1 or TRBD2 (5 bases each). The CDR3 extends over 13 amino acids. The V end was cut by 0 bases, the J end by 5 bases, with 8 bases between. CDR1 MGHRA and CDR2 YSYEKL come from the germline V gene.

The chain employs TRBV9 and TRBJ2-5; 10 bases map to TRBD2. Per germline, CDR1 SGDLS and CDR2 YYNGEE. CDR3 length: 14 residues. V dropped 3 bases and J dropped 3; count of bases not matched to a gene: 2. The CDR3 is CASSASGGKETQYF. CDR3 coding DNA: TGTGCCAGCAGCGCTAGCGGGGGAAAAGAGACCCAGTACTTC. The full variable domain, completed using reference TRBV9 and TRBJ2-5, is DSGVTQTPKHLITATGQRVTLRCSPRSGDLSVYWYQQSLDQGLQFLIQYYNGEERAKGNILERFSAQQFPDLHSELNLSSLELGDSALYFCASSASGGKETQYFGPGTRLLVL.

This clonotype has a handful of counts. CDR3 region: CAISESVWGGGYNEQFF. DNA for the CDR3: TGTGCCATCAGTGAGTCCGTTTGGGGCGGGGGTTACAATGAGCAGTTCTTC. The chain has TRBV10-3 and TRBJ2-1, with 7 bases matching TRBD2. The CDR3 has 17 residues. The V segment lost 0 bases and the J segment 4 bases; nucleotides outside the gene matches: 9. Per germline, CDR1 ENHRY and CDR2 SYGVKD.

This clonotype was seen more than once but under ten times. The chain employs TRBV5-1 and TRBJ1-2, with D unresolved. Germline V gives CDR1 SGHRS, CDR2 YFSETQ. CDR3 length: 16 residues. V was pared by 1 base and J by 7 bases, with 20 bases between. The CDR3 sequence: CASSLLPATPAGGYTF. The CDR3 nucleotides are TGCGCCAGCAGCTTGTTGCCAGCTACCCCGGCGGGTGGCTACACCTTC.

The chain employs TRBV9 and TRBJ2-2; no clear D gene. The CDR3 length is 13 residues. The germline V and J ends were trimmed by 1 base and 2 bases, with 3 bases remaining between them. Germline CDR1 is SGDLS and CDR2 is YYNGEE. Here the CDR3 reads CASSVYNTGELFF. Written as DNA, the CDR3 is TGTGCCAGCAGCGTATATAACACCGGGGAGCTGTTTTTT.

The chain carries TRBV6-2 or TRBV6-3 and TRBJ2-1; TRBD1 matches at 7 bases. Looked up from germline, CDR1 is MNHEY and CDR2 is SVGEGT. Trimming cost V 7 bases and J 7 bases; bases outside gene matches: 10. CDR3 length equals 14 residues. CDR3 bases: TGTGCCAGCAACCCGGGACAGCGGCCAAATGAGCAGTTCTTC. This translates into CASNPGQRPNEQFF.

This chain connects TRBV6-5 to TRBJ2-7; no clear D. In germline, CDR1 is MNHEY, CDR2 SVGAGI. V gave up 6 bases and J gave up 2 bases, with 14 bases separating them. This CDR3 has 14 amino acids. CDR3 sequence: CASRSRPVTYEQYF. CDR3 in DNA: TGTGCCAGCAGAAGCCGGCCCGTGACCTACGAGCAGTACTTC.

In this sample, this clonotype turned up a few times. The rearrangement links TRBV12-3 or TRBV12-4 to TRBJ2-2; tentatively, D is TRBD2 (7 bases). V was pared by 1 base and J by 3 bases, with 12 bases between. The CDR3 runs 16 residues. The CDR3 here is CASSLGGGADTGELFF. The CDR3 bases are TGTGCCAGCAGTTTAGGCGGGGGCGCGGACACCGGGGAGCTGTTTTTT.

V is TRBV5-1 and J is TRBJ1-2, with a weak D call TRBD1 (6 bases). V lost 4 bases and J 4 bases, leaving 17 bases between the germline ends. This CDR3 spans 15 amino acids. Germline V gene data show CDR1 as SGHRS and CDR2 as YFSETQ. The CDR3 loop is CASSGGDSHVYGYTF. DNA of the CDR3: TGCGCCAGCAGCGGGGGCGACAGCCACGTCTATGGCTACACCTTC.

The V gene is TRBV5-1, the J gene TRBJ2-7; 9 nucleotides align to TRBD1. The germline gives CDR1 SGHRS, CDR2 YFSETQ. The CDR3 is made up of 13 amino acids. The V segment lost 3 bases and the J segment 3 bases; nucleotides outside the gene matches: 1. CDR3 protein: CASSWTGVYEQYF. CDR3 in DNA: TGCGCCAGCAGCTGGACAGGGGTCTACGAGCAGTACTTC.